This passage covers 30 T cell receptor beta chains from one sample sequenced in a study of T-cell reconstitution after alpha-beta-depleted transplantation in children. Unique molecular identifiers were built into the TCRbeta library. Using its own MiXCR run on the PCR reads, TCRdb lists one record per CDR3 protein. This sample yields 300,000 or so distinct CDR3 sequences, of which more than 20% are seen a single time; about 10% belongs to the top ten. The source was PBMCs, mostly from graft donor cells, collected 180 days after TCRalphabeta/CD19-depleted stem cell transplant. These TCRs come from a male patient younger than 18 who had a stem cell transplant for acute lymphoblastic leukemia, so the T cells may come from the graft donor.

This clonotype came up a few times. J is TRBJ2-7 and V is TRBV5-1; TRBD1 aligns across 7 bases. With 0 bases clipped from V and 4 bases from J, the junction kept 10 bases outside the gene matches. This CDR3 spans 16 amino acids. The V gene's germline CDR1 is SGHRS and CDR2 YFSETQ. The CDR3 region is CASSLALGGIVYEQYF. The CDR3 bases are TGCGCCAGCAGCTTGGCCCTAGGGGGCATAGTGTACGAGCAGTACTTC.

The rearrangement uses TRBV5-1 and TRBJ1-2, with D unclear. Germline V gene sequence: CDR1 SGHRS, CDR2 YFSETQ. Trimming pared 4 bases from V and 4 bases from J, leaving 20 bases between. The CDR3 runs 16 residues. The CDR3 here is CASSLMAGKLGYGYTF. In nucleotides, the CDR3 is TGCGCCAGCAGCCTCATGGCAGGAAAGCTCGGCTATGGCTACACCTTC. The full variable domain, in which reference TRBV5-1 and TRBJ1-2 provide the parts outside the CDR3, is KAGVTQTPRYLIKTRGQQVTLSCSPISGHRSVSWYQQTPGQGLQFLFEYFSETQRNKGNFPGRFSGRQFSNSRSEMNVSTLELGDSALYLCASSLMAGKLGYGYTFGSGTRLTVV.

In its sample, this clonotype was seen once. This rearrangement joins TRBV6-1 to TRBJ2-7; weak D call: TRBD1 (5 bases). Germline V gene lookup returns CDR1 MNHNS and CDR2 SASEGT. The length of the CDR3 is 14 residues. V was trimmed by 7 bases and J by 0 bases, leaving 13 bases between them. For the CDR3, the DNA is TGTGCCAGCACCCAGGGCTCTCTCTCCTACGAGCAGTACTTC. Translated, it gives CASTQGSLSYEQYF.

The CDR3 region is CASSDPRLATYNEQFF. The CDR3 nucleotides are TGTGCCAGCAGTGATCCCCGACTAGCGACATACAATGAGCAGTTCTTC. The chain joins TRBV2 to TRBJ2-1, with 8 nucleotides matching TRBD2. The CDR3 runs to 16 residues. V gave up 3 bases and J gave up 4 bases; unmatched junction bases: 8. Germline loops: CDR1 SNHLY, CDR2 FYNNEI.

This clonotype was counted only a few times. V and J are TRBV4-1 and TRBJ2-1; the D is unclear. V gave up 1 base and J gave up 13 bases, with 11 bases separating them. CDR3 length: 12 amino acids. CDR1 and CDR2 (germline): MGHRA, YSYEKL. For the CDR3, the DNA is TGCGCCAGCAGCCAAGTGCCCATCATTCAGTTCTTC. It specifies CASSQVPIIQFF.

There are a few counts of this clonotype. The chain links TRBV12-3 or TRBV12-4 to TRBJ2-1, with 9 bases identical to TRBD2. The CDR3 is 15 residues long. The V and J ends lost 3 bases and 4 bases, in that order; junction bases with no gene match: 4. This chain's CDR3 is CASSFWLAGYNEQFF. The CDR3 DNA follows: TGTGCCAGCAGTTTCTGGCTAGCGGGATACAATGAGCAGTTCTTC.

The J gene is TRBJ1-4, the V gene TRBV5-1, with D unresolved. Trimming cost V 2 bases and J 4 bases, with 9 bases left between them. From germline, CDR1 is SGHRS and CDR2 YFSETQ. The CDR3 totals 14 residues. The CDR3 DNA follows: TGCGCCAGCAGCTTCGATGGTGGTAATGAAAAACTGTTTTTT. Protein product: CASSFDGGNEKLFF.

This clonotype turned up a few times. This rearrangement joins TRBV27 to TRBJ2-1; 7 positions agree with TRBD1. The germline V gene encodes CDR1 MNHEY and CDR2 SMNVEV (reference sequence). This CDR3 contains 15 residues. V trimming: 2 bases; J trimming: 4 bases; junction bases outside the gene matches: 5. In nucleotides, the CDR3 is TGTGCCAGCAGTTTAATGGGACAGTTTTACAATGAGCAGTTCTTC. Its protein product is CASSLMGQFYNEQFF.

The chain has TRBV12-3 or TRBV12-4 and TRBJ1-1; 10 positions match TRBD1. The CDR3 is made up of 15 amino acids. The trim removed 6 bases at V and 8 bases at J, leaving 12 bases unmatched. The CDR3 loop is CASRDRTGGGREAFF. The CDR3 nucleotides are TGTGCCAGCAGAGATAGGACAGGGGGAGGGAGAGAAGCTTTCTTT.

The CDR3 DNA reads TGCGCCAGCAGCGAAGGGGACAGGGGCAACGAGCAGTACTTC. It yields the protein CASSEGDRGNEQYF. The chain recombines TRBV5-1 with TRBJ2-7; 10 positions match TRBD1. Germline lookup yields CDR1 SGHRS and CDR2 YFSETQ. CDR3 length: 14 amino acids. Trimming took 4 bases from V and 5 from J; bases not matched to a gene: 6.

This clonotype was observed a few times. The rearrangement uses TRBV20-1 and TRBJ1-2; 10 positions match TRBD1. The germline gives CDR1 DFQATT, CDR2 SNEGSKA (reference sequence). V gave up 4 bases and J gave up 4 bases; unmatched junction bases: 6. The CDR3 extends over 14 amino acids. The CDR3 DNA follows: TGCAGTGCTACTTGGACAGGGGGACTCTATGGCTACACCTTC. Translating gives CSATWTGGLYGYTF.

This clonotype was detected only a few times. J is TRBJ2-7 and V is TRBV10-2, with 11 bases lining up with TRBD2. The V gene's germline CDR1 is WSHSY and CDR2 SAAADI. V gave up 8 bases and J gave up 2 bases; unmatched junction bases: 5. This CDR3 has 14 amino acids. CDR3 nucleotides: TGCGCCAGCCTGGGACTAGCGGCCACCTACGAGCAGTACTTC. It yields the protein CASLGLAATYEQYF.

This clonotype appeared a few times. The rearrangement uses TRBV3-1 and TRBJ1-1; D is unresolved. The CDR3 has 14 residues. V was trimmed by 2 bases and J by 4 bases, leaving 11 bases between them. CDR1 and CDR2 from the germline V gene are LGHDT and YNNKEL (reference sequence). The CDR3 loop is CASSQRGHPTEAFF. The CDR3 nucleotides read TGTGCCAGCAGCCAAAGAGGGCATCCCACTGAAGCTTTCTTT.

The V gene is TRBV6-5, the J gene TRBJ2-3; TRBD2 aligns across 7 bases. The junction had 10 bases not matched to a gene; V was cut back by 4 bases and J by 6 bases. The CDR3 spans 15 residues. Germline CDR1 is MNHEY and CDR2 is SVGAGI. CDR3 sequence reads: CASSSLSGTRDTQYF. The CDR3, as DNA: TGTGCCAGCAGTTCCTTAAGCGGGACCCGGGATACGCAGTATTTT.

This clonotype was observed at least ten times. The gene calls are TRBV5-1 and TRBJ2-5; 11 positions agree with TRBD2. This CDR3 comprises 17 residues. Germline assignment: CDR1 SGHRS and CDR2 YFSETQ. Trimming took 6 bases from V and 6 from J; bases not matched to a gene: 16. In DNA form, the CDR3 reads TGCGCCAGCAAGACAGGGGCCCTACTAGCGGGAGCGCAGACCCAGTACTTC. Amino acids: CASKTGALLAGAQTQYF. The entire variable domain, with the rest obtained from reference TRBV5-1 and TRBJ2-5, is as follows: KAGVTQTPRYLIKTRGQQVTLSCSPISGHRSVSWYQQTPGQGLQFLFEYFSETQRNKGNFPGRFSGRQFSNSRSEMNVSTLELGDSALYLCASKTGALLAGAQTQYFGPGTRLLVL.

The chain employs TRBV7-8 and TRBJ1-2; D remains ambiguous. The germline V and J ends were trimmed by 4 bases and 8 bases, with 11 bases remaining between them. Per the germline V gene, CDR1 is SGHVS and CDR2 is FQNEAQ. The CDR3 consists of 12 residues. CDR3 DNA: TGTGCCAGCAGCTCGTCAAGGGTGGGCTACACCTTC. It yields the protein CASSSSRVGYTF.

This clonotype was found a few times. The chain combines TRBV27 with TRBJ2-1; no firm D call. V lost 6 bases, J lost 5 bases, and 14 bases lay in between. Germline V lookup: CDR1 MNHEY, CDR2 SMNVEV (reference sequence). The CDR3 totals 14 residues. CDR3 in amino acids: CASSPPQRHNEQFF. The DNA for the CDR3 is TGTGCCAGCAGCCCTCCACAGCGACACAATGAGCAGTTCTTC.

This clonotype was seen a handful of times. The V gene is TRBV20-1, the J gene TRBJ2-5, with 7 nucleotides matching TRBD1. CDR1 and CDR2 (germline): DFQATT, SNEGSKA (reference sequence). The CDR3 totals 15 residues. V lost 3 bases, J lost 2 bases, and 9 bases stayed unmatched. CDR3 protein: CSASRTGITQETQYF. As DNA, the CDR3 is TGCAGTGCTAGTAGGACAGGTATAACGCAAGAGACCCAGTACTTC.

This clonotype was recorded a few times. This rearrangement joins TRBV12-3 or TRBV12-4 to TRBJ2-7, with 8 bases identical to TRBD1. CDR3 length: 15 amino acids. Trimming took 10 bases from V and 0 from J; bases not matched to a gene: 11. The CDR3 nucleotides are TGTGCCATCTCGAATACGGGACAGGCCTCCTACGAGCAGTACTTC. Translated: CAISNTGQASYEQYF.

In this sample, this clonotype turned up many times. The CDR3 nucleotides read TGCGCCAGCAGCTTAAGGGACGAGCAGTACTTC. It codes for CASSLRDEQYF. This sequence joins TRBV5-1 and TRBJ2-7; D gene ambiguous. Germline V gene data show CDR1 as SGHRS and CDR2 as YFSETQ. The V gene lost 2 bases and the J gene lost 5 bases, with 5 bases spanning the gap. The CDR3 contains 11 residues.

The chain employs TRBV6-2 or TRBV6-3 and TRBJ2-3, with TRBD2 matching over 12 bases. The germline CDR1 and CDR2 sequences are MNHEY and SVGEGT. Unmatched junction bases numbered 14, after V lost 1 base and J lost 0 bases. The CDR3 has 21 residues. The CDR3 sequence is CASSYLRLAGERRRSTDTQYF. The CDR3 bases are TGTGCCAGCAGTTACTTAAGACTAGCGGGAGAGCGGCGGAGGAGCACAGATACGCAGTATTTT.

This clonotype was seen a handful of times. V usage is TRBV4-1 and J usage is TRBJ1-4; D perhaps matches TRBD1 (5 bases). Germline V gene data show CDR1 as MGHRA and CDR2 as YSYEKL. Trimming left V 0 bases short and J 7 bases short, with 12 bases between. CDR3 length equals 15 residues. The CDR3 loop reads CASSQDGRESEKLFF. The DNA of the CDR3 is TGCGCCAGCAGCCAAGACGGCAGGGAGAGTGAAAAACTGTTTTTT.

The chain links TRBV20-1 to TRBJ1-6; no clear D gene. The germline gives CDR1 DFQATT, CDR2 SNEGSKA (reference sequence). V lost 6 bases and J lost 10, with 13 bases in between. The CDR3 length is 12 residues. CDR3 sequence reads: CSADLRSSPLHF. CDR3 nucleotides: TGCAGTGCCGATCTCCGTAGCTCACCCCTCCACTTT.

V and J are TRBV7-8 and TRBJ1-4; D is unresolved. There are 14 residues in the CDR3. CDR1 SGHVS and CDR2 FQNEAQ come from the germline V gene. V lost 1 base and J lost 8, with 11 bases in between. This CDR3 is CASSLEEGREKLFF. The CDR3 DNA is TGTGCCAGCAGCTTAGAGGAAGGGAGAGAAAAACTGTTTTTT.

Many counts were recorded for this clonotype. The V call is TRBV5-1, the J call TRBJ2-7; a possible D gene is TRBD2 (5 bases). The CDR3 has 14 residues. Per germline, CDR1 SGHRS and CDR2 YFSETQ. V shed 4 bases and J shed 1 base, with 12 bases lying between them. The CDR3 reads CASSKPGSSYEQYF. The CDR3 nucleotides read TGCGCCAGCAGCAAGCCGGGATCTTCCTACGAGCAGTACTTC.

The chain employs TRBV25-1 and TRBJ2-2; D call uncertain. This CDR3 is built from 13 residues. V was pared by 4 bases and J by 6 bases, with 9 bases between. Germline-derived CDR1 and CDR2 are MGHDK and SYGVNS. CDR3 nucleotide sequence: TGTGCCAGCAGTGCCAGCTGGGCCGGGGAGCTGTTTTTT. The encoded protein is CASSASWAGELFF.

The chain employs TRBV5-1 and TRBJ1-1; TRBD1 is a possible D gene (6 bases). Germline CDR1 SGHRS, CDR2 YFSETQ. The CDR3 is 14 residues long. The germline V and J ends were trimmed by 0 bases and 4 bases, with 10 bases remaining between them. The CDR3 is CASSLVQGSTEAFF. The CDR3 DNA follows: TGCGCCAGCAGCTTGGTTCAGGGGAGCACTGAAGCTTTCTTT.

V is TRBV5-5 and J is TRBJ2-3; TRBD2 matches at 9 bases. Germline CDR1 and CDR2: SGHKS and YYEKEE (reference sequence). This CDR3 region has 17 residues. Losses at the gene ends were 0 bases for V and 5 bases for J; bases not matched to a gene: 10. In DNA form, the CDR3 reads TGTGCCAGCAGCTTGGCGGTTAGCGGGAGCCGGAGAGATACGCAGTATTTT. This translates into CASSLAVSGSRRDTQYF.

The chain recombines TRBV7-9 with TRBJ1-5; D not certain. V was clipped by 5 bases and J by 0 bases, with 5 bases between them. The CDR3 sequence is 13 residues long. The germline CDR1 and CDR2 sequences are SEHNR and FQNEAQ (reference sequence). In DNA, the CDR3 is TGTGCCAGCAGCAGAAATAGCAATCAGCCCCAGCATTTT. Translated, it gives CASSRNSNQPQHF.

This clonotype was counted only a few times. The chain joins TRBV4-2 to TRBJ1-5, with 7 bases aligning to TRBD1. This CDR3 has 15 amino acids. Germline V gives CDR1 LGHNA, CDR2 YNFKEQ. The V segment lost 6 bases and the J segment 5 bases; nucleotides outside the gene matches: 10. The CDR3: CASSLTGTVDQPQHF. In nucleotides, the CDR3 is TGTGCCAGCAGTCTCACCGGGACAGTTGATCAGCCCCAGCATTTT.